The T cell receptor beta chain under discussion was sequenced for a study of blood T cell repertoires in COVID-19. This table comes from immunoSEQ multiplex PCR, and its TCRdb copy is limited to in-frame clones, with some not included. This sample has under 500,000 clones, with roughly 85% found just once. V lost 0 bases, J lost 1 base, and 20 bases lay in between. CDR1 and CDR2 from the germline V gene are LGHNA and YNFKEQ. This CDR3 comprises 19 residues. This TCR was sampled from a young woman with acute COVID-19. The chain combines TRBV4-2 with TRBJ2-3; possibly TRBD2 for D (7 bases). The sequenced sample consisted of PBMCs or T cells enriched from blood (not recorded which). The CDR3 DNA reads as TGTGCCAGCAGCCAAGAAGGGAAGGGGGGGGCGATGGGCACAGATACGCAGTATTTT. Translated: CASSQEGKGGAMGTDTQYF.